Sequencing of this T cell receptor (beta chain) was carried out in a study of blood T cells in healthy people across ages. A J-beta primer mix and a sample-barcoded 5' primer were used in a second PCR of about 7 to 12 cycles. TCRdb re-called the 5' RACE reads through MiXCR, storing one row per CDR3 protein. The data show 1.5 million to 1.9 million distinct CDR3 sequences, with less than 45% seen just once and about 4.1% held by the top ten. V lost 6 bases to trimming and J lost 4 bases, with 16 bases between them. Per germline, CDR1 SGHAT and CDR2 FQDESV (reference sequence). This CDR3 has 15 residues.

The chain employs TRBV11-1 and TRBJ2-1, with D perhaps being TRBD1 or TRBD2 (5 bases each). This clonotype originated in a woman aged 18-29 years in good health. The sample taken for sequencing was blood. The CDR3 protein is CASSNAGTKYNEQFF. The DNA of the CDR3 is TGTGCCAGCAGTAACGCCGGGACGAAGTACAATGAGCAGTTCTTC. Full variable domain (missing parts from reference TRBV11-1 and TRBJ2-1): EAEVAQSPRYKITEKSQAVAFWCDPISGHATLYWYRQILGQGPELLVQFQDESVVDDSQLPKDRFSAERLKGVDSTLKIQPAELGDSAMYLCASSNAGTKYNEQFFGPGTRLTVL.